This T cell receptor beta chain comes out of a study of Tregs in tolerant kidney transplant recipients. Thawed PBMCs were FACS-sorted into unstimulated CD4+CD25+CD127- regulatory T cells, CD4+CD25- non-regulatory cells, CD4 and CD8 cells. This clone has only one observation. No antigen is known for it. Study-wide points: Activated donor B cell expansion appeared to reveal the most relevant donor-specific TCRbeta repertoire.

V lost 0 bases and J lost 9, with 22 bases in between. There are 17 residues in the CDR3. The germline V gene has CDR1 SGHAT and CDR2 FQNNGV. Some clones are missing from TCRdb's copy, which holds only in-frame ones; the method was immunoSEQ multiplex PCR. The sample has some 88,000 clones, approximately 90% seen once. This clonotype originated in a human donor in good health. This chain links TRBV11-2 with TRBJ2-3; weak D call: TRBD1 (5 bases). Sample: CD8+ T cells from blood. The CDR3 protein is CASSLEAWAGSRSTQYF. Written as DNA, the CDR3 is TGTGCCAGCAGCTTAGAGGCGTGGGCAGGGTCGAGGAGCACGCAGTATTTT. Supplemented by reference TRBV11-2 and TRBJ2-3, the full variable domain reads EAGVAQSPRYKIIEKRQSVAFWCNPISGHATLYWYQQILGQGPKLLIQFQNNGVVDDSQLPKDRFSAERLKGVDSTLKIQPAKLEDSAVYLCASSLEAWAGSRSTQYFGPGTRLTVL.